This T cell receptor beta chain was recorded in a study of cytomegalovirus exposure and HLA in healthy donors. Study-level information: Counted in an early data release were tens of millions of unique TCRs from HLA-typed donors.

Remarks on this clone: Its antigen is still unknown.

V dropped 8 bases and J dropped 2; count of bases not matched to a gene: 8. Germline values: CDR1 ENHRY, CDR2 SYGVKD. The CDR3 runs 15 residues. Study results and caveats: For cytomegalovirus status, the classifier reportedly gave diagnoses with high specificity and sensitivity. 16,951 TCR beta sequences were associated with HLA alleles at 0.05 false discovery rate in a later analysis.

The primer mix had 60 Vbeta and 13 Jbeta primers. Under the authors' procedure: In a later analysis, of some 80 million unique beta chains, some 10 million appeared in at least two donors. Only in-frame clones appear in the TCRdb table, and some are missing; sequencing was by immunoSEQ multiplex PCR. The DNA gave D and trimming, while V, J and clone size come from that table. The sample has 70,000 or so clones, 78% seen once. This TCR was recovered from a man in his late teens or twenties in good health and CMV-seropositive. This sequence joins TRBV10-3 and TRBJ2-7; 11 nucleotides agree with TRBD1. The sequenced sample was PBMCs. CDR3 nucleotides: TGTGCCATCGGGACACTGGGACAGGGGGCCTACGAGCAGTACTTC. Amino acid sequence: CAIGTLGQGAYEQYF.